This section outlines one T cell receptor (beta chain) sequence together with its context. Using its own MiXCR run on the 5' RACE reads, TCRdb lists one record per CDR3 protein. The table has about 520,000 distinct CDR3 sequences, 22% seen once. The data stem from a study of identical twins. Germline CDR1 and CDR2: SGHTA and FQGNSA. The CDR3 loop spans 17 amino acids. V gave up 5 bases and J gave up 6 bases; unmatched junction bases: 13. These records were also assigned to another study, of T cells expressing NK-cell markers. That investigation notes: Among eight sequenced donors, seven carried HCMV seropositivity while one was seronegative.

Sequences were obtained from CD4+ T cells sorted from blood. The chain carries TRBV7-2 and TRBJ2-1, with TRBD1 matching 10 bases. The source is a woman between 18 and 29 years old in good health. CDR3 in DNA: TGTGCCAGCAGCCCTGACCGACCGGGACAGGGGCTCAATGAGCAGTTCTTC. Its translation is CASSPDRPGQGLNEQFF. Filled out from reference TRBV7-2 and TRBJ2-1, the complete variable domain reads GAGVSQSPSNKVTEKGKDVELRCDPISGHTALYWYRQSLGQGLEFLIYFQGNSAPDKSGLPSDRFSAERTGGSVSTLTIQRTQQEDSAVYLCASSPDRPGQGLNEQFFGPGTRLTVL.